Reported below is one T cell receptor beta chain. The antigen is not known. This specimen comes from a study of T-cell memory formation after mild COVID-19. Overall study: TCR clusters were largely donor specific.

V lost 7 bases to trimming and J lost 5 bases; unmatched junction nucleotides: 4. Germline values: CDR1 MNHEY, CDR2 SVGAGI. This CDR3 is 13 amino acids long. The study's findings and limits: Among clones peaking at day 37 in the second wave, SARS-CoV-2 specificity remained unconfirmed. Clones that contracted clustered mainly in CM and EM if CD4+ and in EMRA if CD8+.

cDNA libraries for TCR alpha and TCR beta, carrying sample barcodes and UMIs, came from 5'RACE with constant-segment primers. TCRdb analysed the 5' RACE reads with MiXCR anew, one entry per CDR3 protein. The profile shows approximately 350,000 distinct CDR3 sequences, under 15% of them singletons. The J gene is TRBJ2-5, the V gene TRBV6-5, with 10 bases lining up with TRBD2. The source is a man younger than 30 who had mild COVID-19 (a few samples of this study predate the infection). Cell type and time point are not known. The sequenced material came from PBMCs or a T cell subset sorted from them (not recorded which). The CDR3 DNA reads as TGTGCCAGCAACCCACTAGCGGGGGAGACCCAGTACTTC. Residues: CASNPLAGETQYF.